This T cell receptor beta chain appears in the sequencing data of a study of blood T cell repertoires in COVID-19. Sequencing used immunoSEQ multiplex PCR; TCRdb keeps in-frame clones, though not all of them. This sample has around 78,000 clones, with 80% to 95% found just once. The V and J ends lost 0 bases and 0 bases respectively, with 15 bases between them. This CDR3 comprises 18 residues. The germline V gene has CDR1 LGHNA and CDR2 YNFKEQ. The clonotype comes from a woman between 50 and 59 years old in a cohort sampled during active COVID-19. The sample taken for sequencing was peripheral blood. The rearrangement uses TRBV4-2 and TRBJ2-4; D might be TRBD1 (6 bases). The chain's CDR3 is CASSQDRGPGVAKNIQYF. The CDR3 DNA reads as TGTGCCAGCAGCCAAGATCGAGGGCCAGGGGTAGCCAAAAACATTCAGTACTTC.